This T cell receptor beta chain is from a study of cytomegalovirus exposure and HLA in healthy donors. The CDR3 is 14 residues long. CDR1 and CDR2 from the germline V gene are SQVTM and ANQGSEA. Losses at the gene ends were 5 bases for V and 6 bases for J; bases not matched to a gene: 7. In the PCR, 60 Vbeta and 13 Jbeta primers were used. TCRdb's table, derived via immunoSEQ multiplex PCR, lists solely in-frame clones and lacks some. The profile shows 100,000 or so clones, approximately 14% of them singletons. The specimen sequenced was PBMCs. The clonotype comes from a female donor in good health and CMV-seronegative. The chain is built from TRBV29-1 and TRBJ2-7; 13 nucleotides line up with TRBD2. The DNA of the CDR3 is TGCAGCGTTTGGACTAGCGGGGGATTCGGCGAGCAGTACTTC. Translation: CSVWTSGGFGEQYF.